These 22 T cell receptor beta chains share one sample of origin, sequenced in a study of response to subunit inactivated influenza vaccine. In TCRdb, the RT-PCR reads were re-called with MiXCR into one record per CDR3 protein. The table records some 190,000 distinct CDR3 sequences, 13% to 15% of them present only once. The sample was CD8+ T cells sorted from PBMCs, taken around 5 days after vaccination. Receptors were obtained from a man aged 50-60 years who received an inactivated influenza vaccine.

This clonotype was seen more than once but under ten times. The chain recombines TRBV7-9 with TRBJ2-1, with 7 bases identical to TRBD2. V dropped 5 bases and J dropped 3; count of bases not matched to a gene: 4. CDR1 and CDR2 (germline): SEHNR, FQNEAQ (reference sequence). The CDR3 is made up of 14 amino acids. DNA of the CDR3: TGTGCCAGCAGCAGAAAGCGGGACTACAATGAGCAGTTCTTC. This encodes CASSRKRDYNEQFF.

This clonotype was seen only a few times. The rearrangement joins TRBV6-5 to TRBJ1-1; D uncertain. The CDR3 consists of 13 residues. The V gene's germline CDR1 is MNHEY and CDR2 SVGAGI. Trimming removed 2 bases from V and 7 bases from J, with 11 bases in between. CDR3 in amino acids: CASSYAPRGEAFF. The CDR3 DNA reads TGTGCCAGCAGTTACGCTCCCCGCGGTGAAGCTTTCTTT.

This clonotype was detected many times. The V call is TRBV28, the J call TRBJ2-4; no clear D. The CDR3 covers 16 residues. Germline CDR1 is MDHEN and CDR2 is SYDVKM. V lost 3 bases and J lost 3, with 15 bases in between. The CDR3 protein is CASSFLGETYKNIQYF. CDR3 DNA: TGTGCCAGCAGTTTCTTGGGCGAAACCTACAAAAACATTCAGTACTTC.

V gene TRBV30 combines with J gene TRBJ2-2; D gene ambiguous. The CDR3 sequence is 12 residues long. V lost 2 bases and J lost 1, with 2 bases in between. CDR1 is GTSNPN, CDR2 SVGIG, per germline (reference sequence). The CDR3 nucleotides read TGTGCCTGGAGTCAGAACACCGGGGAGCTGTTTTTT. Translating gives CAWSQNTGELFF.

This clonotype turned up a few times. The rearrangement joins TRBV30 to TRBJ1-2; D remains unclear. Trimming took off 0 bases at V and 3 bases at J, with 14 bases between the two ends. Per the germline V gene, CDR1 is GTSNPN and CDR2 is SVGIG (reference sequence). The CDR3 runs to 15 residues. The CDR3 region is CAWSVLGSVYYGYTF. CDR3 bases: TGTGCCTGGAGTGTACTCGGGAGCGTCTACTATGGCTACACCTTC.

This clonotype was detected ten times or more. The gene calls are TRBV12-3 or TRBV12-4 and TRBJ2-3; 11 bases align to TRBD2. CDR3 length: 15 amino acids. Losses at the gene ends were 2 bases for V and 6 bases for J; bases not matched to a gene: 4. The CDR3 here is CASSLLAGGEDTQYF. As DNA, the CDR3 is TGTGCCAGCAGTTTACTAGCGGGAGGAGAGGATACGCAGTATTTT.

The chain carries TRBV30 and TRBJ1-4; D is perhaps TRBD1 (5 bases). Germline V lookup: CDR1 GTSNPN, CDR2 SVGIG (reference sequence). The germline V and J ends were trimmed by 7 bases and 6 bases, with 15 bases remaining between them. The CDR3 totals 13 residues. In DNA, the CDR3 is TGTGCCTTGGACCCAGGGTATTATGAAAAACTGTTTTTT. Its translation: CALDPGYYEKLFF.

There are many counts of this clonotype. This chain uses TRBV24-1 with TRBJ2-4, with D tentatively TRBD2 (5 bases). The V gene's germline CDR1 is KGHDR and CDR2 SFDVKD. V gave up 2 bases and J gave up 8 bases, with 15 bases separating them. CDR3 length: 15 residues. The CDR3, as DNA: TGTGCCACCAGTGATTCGAGGGCCCTTTGGGACATTCAGTACTTC. It yields the protein CATSDSRALWDIQYF.

V and J are TRBV9 and TRBJ2-1; tentatively, D is TRBD1 or TRBD2 (5 bases each). Germline V CDR1 and CDR2: SGDLS, YYNGEE. The CDR3 is made up of 16 amino acids. V was shortened by 0 bases and J by 5 bases, with 15 bases between the two germline ends. CDR3 in amino acids: CASSVVFAGTHNEQFF. DNA for the CDR3: TGTGCCAGCAGCGTAGTTTTTGCAGGGACCCACAATGAGCAGTTCTTC.

This clonotype was counted a few times. The chain has TRBV19 and TRBJ2-7; TRBD2 matches at 8 bases. Germline V lookup: CDR1 LNHDA, CDR2 SQIVND (reference sequence). The CDR3 runs 15 residues. Trimming took 1 base from V and 0 from J; bases not matched to a gene: 2. The CDR3 bases are TGTGCCAGTAGTATAGGAGCGGGAGTCTCCTACGAGCAGTACTTC. The encoded protein is CASSIGAGVSYEQYF. The entire variable domain, with the rest obtained from reference TRBV19 and TRBJ2-7, is as follows: DGGITQSPKYLFRKEGQNVTLSCEQNLNHDAMYWYRQDPGQGLRLIYYSQIVNDFQKGDIAEGYSVSREKKESFPLTVTSAQKNPTAFYLCASSIGAGVSYEQYFGPGTRLTVT.

The chain recombines TRBV4-3 with TRBJ2-1; possibly TRBD1 or TRBD2 for D (5 bases each). CDR1 is LGHNA and CDR2 is YSLEER in the germline V gene. V shed 4 bases and J shed 0 bases, with 22 bases lying between them. The CDR3 loop spans 19 amino acids. The CDR3 DNA sequence: TGCGCCAGCAGCCGAGAACTTAGTCTCTGGGGGTACTCCTACAATGAGCAGTTCTTC. Its protein product is CASSRELSLWGYSYNEQFF.

This clonotype was seen many times. The gene calls are TRBV15 and TRBJ2-1; 8 bases are shared with TRBD1. Looked up from germline, CDR1 is LNHNV and CDR2 is YYDKDF (reference sequence). The CDR3 consists of 15 residues. The J segment lost 4 bases and the V segment lost 1 base, leaving 3 bases of the junction unmatched. The CDR3 nucleotides read TGTGCCACCAGCAGAGCCAGGGGGCTTTACAATGAGCAGTTCTTC. Amino acid sequence: CATSRARGLYNEQFF.

The rearrangement uses TRBV20-1 and TRBJ2-1; D may match TRBD1 or TRBD2 (7 bases each). The V gene lost 5 bases and the J gene lost 7 bases, with 15 bases spanning the gap. Looked up from germline, CDR1 is DFQATT and CDR2 is SNEGSKA (reference sequence). The CDR3 runs to 13 residues. The CDR3 DNA reads TGCAGTGCTGATCAGGGGGGGAATAATGAGCAGTTCTTC. This gives the protein CSADQGGNNEQFF.

The genes are TRBV15 and TRBJ2-2, with D maybe TRBD2 (5 bases). This CDR3 is built from 14 residues. The V end lost 0 bases, the J end lost 5 bases, and 7 bases lay between the germline ends. The germline V gene has CDR1 LNHNV and CDR2 YYDKDF (reference sequence). CDR3 DNA: TGTGCCACCAGCAGAGATAGGACTACCGGGGAGCTGTTTTTT. It specifies CATSRDRTTGELFF.

Points on this clonotype: A much larger clone sits a single nucleotide away, making a read error possible. J is TRBJ1-1 and V is TRBV29-1; D uncertain. This CDR3 comprises 11 residues. CDR1 and CDR2 (germline): SQVTM, ANQGSEA. Trimming shortened V by 3 bases and J by 0 bases, and 2 bases separated the two germline ends. The CDR3 sequence: CSVDVNTEAFF. DNA for the CDR3: TGCAGCGTTGACGTGAACACTGAAGCTTTCTTT.

The sample holds many counts of this clonotype. The chain carries TRBV12-3 or TRBV12-4 and TRBJ2-1; D is uncertain. V was cut by 6 bases and J by 3 bases, with 12 bases left in between. The CDR3 is 14 amino acids. The CDR3 nucleotides are TGTGCCAGCAGCCCGAACCCCAACTACAATGAGCAGTTCTTC. The encoded protein is CASSPNPNYNEQFF.

This rearrangement joins TRBV29-1 to TRBJ2-1, with 9 nucleotides matching TRBD2. This CDR3 region has 14 residues. V shed 1 base and J 6 bases; nucleotides not matched to a gene: 4. Per germline, CDR1 SQVTM and CDR2 ANQGSEA. The CDR3 sequence is CSVEGSGGINEQFF. The CDR3 DNA reads as TGCAGCGTTGAAGGAAGCGGGGGGATCAATGAGCAGTTCTTC.

This clonotype was counted between two and nine times. The V and J genes are TRBV2 and TRBJ2-4; TRBD2 might be the D (6 bases). Trimming removed 0 bases at V and 6 bases at J, with 30 bases between. There are 21 residues in the CDR3. Germline CDR1 SNHLY, CDR2 FYNNEI. CDR3 loop: CASSEAYSSAPRRGGGNIQYF. CDR3 in DNA: TGTGCCAGCAGTGAAGCGTATAGCTCCGCTCCCCGTAGGGGAGGTGGAAACATTCAGTACTTC.

The V gene is TRBV9, the J gene TRBJ2-1; D ambiguous. In germline, CDR1 is SGDLS, CDR2 YYNGEE. V was cut by 0 bases and J by 2 bases, with 3 bases left in between. CDR3 length equals 13 residues. Here the CDR3 reads CASSVDTYNEQFF. CDR3 in DNA: TGTGCCAGCAGCGTAGATACCTACAATGAGCAGTTCTTC. The full variable domain, with the rest looked up from reference TRBV9 and TRBJ2-1, is DSGVTQTPKHLITATGQRVTLRCSPRSGDLSVYWYQQSLDQGLQFLIQYYNGEERAKGNILERFSAQQFPDLHSELNLSSLELGDSALYFCASSVDTYNEQFFGPGTRLTVL.

This clonotype was observed a handful of times. The gene calls are TRBV20-1 and TRBJ2-7, with 7 bases fitting TRBD1. CDR3 length: 12 residues. Germline-derived CDR1 and CDR2 are DFQATT and SNEGSKA (reference sequence). V dropped 5 bases and J dropped 3; count of bases not matched to a gene: 4. CDR3 region: CSAGAGGYEQYF. DNA of the CDR3: TGCAGTGCTGGAGCAGGGGGCTACGAGCAGTACTTC.

The chain links TRBV12-3 or TRBV12-4 to TRBJ2-1; no clear D gene. This CDR3 contains 13 residues. Trimming pared 5 bases from V and 5 bases from J, leaving 10 bases between. This chain's CDR3 is CASSAERHNEQFF. In DNA, the CDR3 is TGTGCCAGCAGTGCCGAGAGGCACAATGAGCAGTTCTTC.

The chain combines TRBV14 with TRBJ1-1; 7 bases match TRBD1. CDR3 length: 14 residues. Germline V gene lookup returns CDR1 SGHDN and CDR2 FVKESK. The J segment lost 4 bases and the V segment lost 5 bases, leaving 7 bases of the junction unmatched. The CDR3: CASSGQAAGTEAFF. The CDR3 nucleotides are TGTGCCAGCAGCGGACAGGCGGCGGGCACTGAAGCTTTCTTT.